The rows below give T cell receptor beta chains drawn from one sample of a study of T cell clones after liver transplantation. Generated by immunoSEQ multiplex PCR, the TCRdb table keeps only in-frame clones and is missing some. The sample has more than 15,000 clones, 65% to 85% seen once; the top ten hold approximately 32%. The input for sequencing was CD8+ T cells from blood, taken around 50 months after liver transplant. The origin of the receptors is a human patient who received a liver transplant. Some T cells may originate from the graft donor. Both conserved end residues are part of each CDR3. Each record gives: clone size, D gene, J gene, V gene, CDR3 protein, CDR3 DNA. D genes are given only for firm matches. Clone size is stated in some rows and not others, as once, few, many or a class when expanded.

. TRBD2 TRBJ2-7 TRBV11-1 CASSLGRVAEREFSYEQYF TGTGCCAGCAGCTTAGGTCGGGTGGCGGAGCGGGAGTTCTCCTACGAGCAGTACTTC
. TRBD2 TRBJ2-3 TRBV7-9 CASRAGLAGGHDFTDTQYF TGTGCCAGCAGGGCGGGACTAGCGGGAGGACACGACTTCACAGATACGCAGTATTTT
. . TRBJ2-5 TRBV25-1 CASSDLPVGGEETQYF TGTGCCAGCAGTGACCTTCCGGTAGGGGGGGAGGAGACCCAGTACTTC
. TRBD1 TRBJ1-5 TRBV15 CATSRDPPGGDQPQHF TGTGCCACCAGCAGAGATCCGCCAGGGGGAGATCAGCCCCAGCATTTT
. . TRBJ2-3 TRBV7-2 CASSLYGRQSIGTQYF TGTGCCAGCAGCTTATACGGTCGACAAAGTATAGGGACGCAGTATTTT
. TRBD1 TRBJ2-1 TRBV7-3 CASSPWTGGVNEQFF TGTGCCAGCAGCCCTTGGACAGGGGGCGTCAATGAGCAGTTCTTC
. . TRBJ2-6 TRBV6-1 CASSASTGSGANVLTF TGTGCCAGCAGTGCATCGACAGGCTCTGGGGCCAACGTCCTGACTTTC
. . TRBJ1-5 TRBV27 CASSPNSNQPQHF TGTGCCAGCAGCCCGAATAGCAATCAGCCCCAGCATTTT
. TRBD2 TRBJ2-5 TRBV5-1 CASSLVASGLQETQYF TGCGCCAGCAGCTTGGTAGCTAGCGGTCTCCAAGAGACCCAGTACTTC
. TRBD1 TRBJ2-7 TRBV11-2 CASSFGTGGIDEQYF TGTGCCAGCAGCTTTGGAACAGGGGGCATCGACGAGCAGTACTTC
. . TRBJ2-1 TRBV25-1 CASSEIGISSYNEQFF TGTGCCAGCAGTGAAATAGGGATCAGCTCCTACAATGAGCAGTTCTTC
few . TRBJ1-1 TRBV4-2 CASSQERSNTEAFF TGTGCCAGCAGCCAAGAGCGCTCTAACACTGAAGCTTTCTTT
. . TRBJ1-1 TRBV5-4 CASLRPNGMNTEAFF TGTGCCAGCCTTCGGCCCAACGGGATGAACACTGAAGCTTTCTTT
. TRBD2 TRBJ2-7 TRBV7-2 CASSWGGSSYEQYF TGTGCCAGCAGCTGGGGCGGGAGCTCCTACGAGCAGTACTTC
. . TRBJ2-5 TRBV5-5 CASSQEWGFSETQYF TGTGCCAGCAGCCAAGAGTGGGGCTTCTCGGAGACCCAGTACTTC
few . TRBJ2-3 TRBV27 CATRSGVSTDTQYF TGTGCCACCCGTAGTGGGGTTAGCACAGATACGCAGTATTTT
. . TRBJ1-1 TRBV6-5 CASSYDSARTEAFF TGTGCCAGCAGTTACGATTCTGCGCGCACTGAAGCTTTCTTT
. . TRBJ2-7 TRBV14 CASSRSLEGPYEQYF TGTGCCAGCAGCCGGAGTCTAGAGGGGCCCTACGAGCAGTACTTC